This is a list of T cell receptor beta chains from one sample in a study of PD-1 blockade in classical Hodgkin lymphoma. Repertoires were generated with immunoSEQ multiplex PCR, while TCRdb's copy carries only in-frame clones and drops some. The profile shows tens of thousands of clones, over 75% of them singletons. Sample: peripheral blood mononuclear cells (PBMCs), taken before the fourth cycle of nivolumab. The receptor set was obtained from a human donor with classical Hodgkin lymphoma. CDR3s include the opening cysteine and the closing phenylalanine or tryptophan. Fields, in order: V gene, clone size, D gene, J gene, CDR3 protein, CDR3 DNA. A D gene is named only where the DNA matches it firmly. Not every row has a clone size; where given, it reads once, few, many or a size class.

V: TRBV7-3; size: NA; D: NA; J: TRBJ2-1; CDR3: CASSLTDYNEQFF; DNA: TGTGCCAGCAGCTTAACAGACTACAATGAGCAGTTCTTC
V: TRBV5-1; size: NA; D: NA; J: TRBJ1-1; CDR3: CASSLDSYGGTEAFF; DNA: TGCGCCAGCAGCTTGGATTCTTACGGAGGAACTGAAGCTTTCTTT
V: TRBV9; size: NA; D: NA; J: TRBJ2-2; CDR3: CASSVWGAGELFF; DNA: TGTGCCAGCAGCGTTTGGGGAGCTGGGGAGCTGTTTTTT
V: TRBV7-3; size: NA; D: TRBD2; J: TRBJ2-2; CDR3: CASSLGLAGGTGELFF; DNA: TGTGCCAGCAGCCTAGGACTAGCCGGTGGCACCGGGGAGCTGTTTTTT
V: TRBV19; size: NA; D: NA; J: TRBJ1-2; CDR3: CASSIETTNGYTF; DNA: TGTGCCAGTAGTATAGAGACAACAAATGGCTACACCTTC
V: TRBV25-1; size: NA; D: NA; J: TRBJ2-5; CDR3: CASSGLTGTLQETQYF; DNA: TGTGCCAGCAGTGGGCTGACCGGGACATTACAAGAGACCCAGTACTTC
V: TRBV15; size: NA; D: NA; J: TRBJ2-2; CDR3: CATSRDLATPDTGELFF; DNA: TGTGCCACCAGCAGAGATCTGGCTACCCCGGACACCGGGGAGCTGTTTTTT
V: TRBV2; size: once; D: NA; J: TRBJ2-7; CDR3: CASIGGFSSYEQYF; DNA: TGTGCCAGCATCGGCGGGTTTAGCTCCTACGAGCAGTACTTC
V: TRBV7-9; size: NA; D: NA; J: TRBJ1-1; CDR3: CASSLAHGDGTEAFF; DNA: TGTGCCAGCAGCTTAGCCCACGGGGATGGAACTGAAGCTTTCTTT
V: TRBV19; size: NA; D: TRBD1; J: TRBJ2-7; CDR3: CASKGTVALDSYEQYF; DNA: TGTGCCAGCAAAGGGACAGTCGCCTTGGACTCCTACGAGCAGTACTTC
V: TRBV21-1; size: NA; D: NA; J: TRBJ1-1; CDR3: CASSPRRARGPGWEAFF; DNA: TGTGCCAGCAGCCCTCGAAGGGCCAGGGGGCCGGGCTGGGAAGCTTTCTTT
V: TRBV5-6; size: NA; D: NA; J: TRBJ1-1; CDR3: CASSLAMEGYTEAFF; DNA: TGTGCCAGCAGCTTGGCCATGGAGGGTTACACTGAAGCTTTCTTT
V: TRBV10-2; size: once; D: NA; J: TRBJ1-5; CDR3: CASSLKDQPQHF; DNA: TGCGCCAGCAGTTTGAAGGATCAGCCCCAGCATTTT
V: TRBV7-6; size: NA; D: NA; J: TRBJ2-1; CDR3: CASSQAPSSYNEQFF; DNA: TGTGCCAGCAGTCAGGCCCCGAGCTCCTACAATGAGCAGTTCTTC
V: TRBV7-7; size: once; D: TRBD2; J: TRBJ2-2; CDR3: CASSLDGGAFGELFF; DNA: TGTGCCAGCAGCTTAGACGGGGGGGCCTTCGGGGAGCTGTTTTTT
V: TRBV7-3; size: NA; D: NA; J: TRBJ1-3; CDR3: CASSLTPGNTIYF; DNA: TGTGCCAGCAGCTTAACCCCTGGAAACACCATATATTTT
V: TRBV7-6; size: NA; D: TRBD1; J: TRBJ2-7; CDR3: CASSLGTAVRFYEQYF; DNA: TGTGCCAGCAGCTTGGGGACAGCCGTTCGCTTCTACGAGCAGTACTTC
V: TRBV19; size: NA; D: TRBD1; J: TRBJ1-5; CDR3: CASRDREPNQPQHF; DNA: TGTGCCAGCAGGGACAGGGAGCCCAATCAGCCCCAGCATTTT
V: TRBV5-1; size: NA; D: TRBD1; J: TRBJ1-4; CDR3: CASSSGQGGEKLFF; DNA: TGCGCCAGCAGCTCTGGACAGGGGGGTGAAAAACTGTTTTTT
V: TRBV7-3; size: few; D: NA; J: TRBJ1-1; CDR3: CASSLNGEGEAFF; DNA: TGTGCCAGCAGCTTAAACGGCGAAGGTGAAGCTTTCTTT
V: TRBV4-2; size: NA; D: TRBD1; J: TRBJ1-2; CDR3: CASSQNTGTGVGYTF; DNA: TGTGCCAGCAGCCAAAATACCGGGACAGGGGTCGGCTACACCTTC
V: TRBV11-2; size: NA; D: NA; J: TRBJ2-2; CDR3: CASSLVSSGGTGELFF; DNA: TGTGCCAGCAGCTTAGTGAGTAGCGGCGGTACCGGGGAGCTGTTTTTT
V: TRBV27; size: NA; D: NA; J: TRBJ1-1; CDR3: CASKSPPRGKGNTEAFF; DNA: TGTGCCAGCAAGAGCCCCCCCCGGGGCAAGGGGAACACTGAAGCTTTCTTT
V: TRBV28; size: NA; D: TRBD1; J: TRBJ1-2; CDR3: CASRYSQGSRTNYGYTF; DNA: TGTGCCAGCCGATACTCACAGGGGAGTCGTACTAACTATGGCTACACCTTC
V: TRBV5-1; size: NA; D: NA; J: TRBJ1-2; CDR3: CASGYGQGNYGYTF; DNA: TGCGCCAGCGGCTATGGTCAGGGAAACTATGGCTACACCTTC
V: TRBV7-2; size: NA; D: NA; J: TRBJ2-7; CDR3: CASSLAPLSYEQYF; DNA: TGTGCCAGCAGCTTAGCTCCACTCTCCTACGAGCAGTACTTC